These 17 T cell receptor beta chains were all obtained from the same sample, sequenced in a study of early T cells in non-severe SARS-CoV-2 infection. MiXCR, run by TCRdb on the 5' RACE reads, gives a single entry per CDR3 protein. The sample holds approximately 66,000 distinct CDR3 sequences, roughly an eighth seen once. The sample was whole blood. Receptors originate from an adult who was a healthcare worker with PCR-confirmed SARS-CoV-2 infection or an uninfected control (not recorded which).

The DNA of the CDR3 is TGCAGTGCGGTAGCGGGAGCCATCACAGATACGCAGTATTTT. Its translation: CSAVAGAITDTQYF. The rearrangement uses TRBV20-1 and TRBJ2-3, with 9 bases lining up with TRBD2. The CDR3 totals 14 residues. Germline CDR1 DFQATT, CDR2 SNEGSKA (reference sequence). The V and J ends lost 6 bases and 2 bases, in that order; junction bases with no gene match: 6.

This clonotype came up a few times. The chain recombines TRBV2 with TRBJ1-5, with D perhaps TRBD1 (5 bases). V lost 6 bases and J 0 bases, leaving 9 bases between the germline ends. CDR1 is SNHLY, CDR2 FYNNEI, per germline. This CDR3 is 14 amino acids long. CDR3 coding DNA: TGTGCCAGCAGGGACACTTATAGCAATCAGCCCCAGCATTTT. Translating gives CASRDTYSNQPQHF.

V gene TRBV7-9 combines with J gene TRBJ2-1; D might be TRBD2 (6 bases). V lost 4 bases and J lost 6, with 10 bases in between. The CDR3 consists of 13 residues. CDR1 is SEHNR and CDR2 is FQNEAQ in the germline V gene (reference sequence). In nucleotides, the CDR3 is TGTGCCAGCAGCTCCTCACTAGCCAATGAGCAGTTCTTC. It translates to CASSSSLANEQFF.

This clonotype occurred many times. The chain is built from TRBV3-1 and TRBJ1-1, with unresolved D. The V gene's germline CDR1 is LGHDT and CDR2 YNNKEL (reference sequence). This CDR3 is 13 amino acids long. Trimming removed 0 bases at V and 1 base at J, with 3 bases between. Here the CDR3 reads CASSQDPNTEAFF. As DNA, the CDR3 is TGTGCCAGCAGCCAAGACCCGAACACTGAAGCTTTCTTT.

This clonotype was detected ten times or more. The chain is built from TRBV7-8 and TRBJ1-2; 9 bases are a match to TRBD1. The germline gives CDR1 SGHVS, CDR2 FQNEAQ. Trimming removed 4 bases from V and 6 bases from J; junction bases left unmatched: 9. The length of the CDR3 is 15 residues. The CDR3 sequence: CASSSVQGARNGYTF. The DNA of the CDR3 is TGTGCCAGCAGCTCCGTACAGGGGGCGCGGAATGGCTACACCTTC.

The CDR3 region is CASSDFPVGELFF. In DNA, the CDR3 is TGTGCCAGCAGTGACTTCCCAGTCGGGGAGCTGTTTTTT. The V gene is TRBV2, the J gene TRBJ2-2; D gene ambiguous. CDR1 and CDR2 (germline): SNHLY, FYNNEI. The CDR3 is 13 residues long. Trimming stripped 3 bases from V and 7 bases from J, with 9 bases between.

This clonotype was observed a handful of times. The V gene is TRBV7-9, the J gene TRBJ1-2; D is uncertain. CDR3 size: 14 residues. Trimming removed 1 base at V and 4 bases at J, with 10 bases between. The germline gives CDR1 SEHNR, CDR2 FQNEAQ (reference sequence). CDR3: CASSLVLLPYGYTF. CDR3 in DNA: TGTGCCAGCAGCTTAGTGCTGCTCCCCTATGGCTACACCTTC.

This clonotype was recorded many times. CDR3 protein: CASSPRAGATEAFF. In DNA form, the CDR3 reads TGTGCCAGCAGCCCCCGGGCAGGGGCCACTGAAGCTTTCTTT. The chain joins TRBV5-6 to TRBJ1-1; D might be TRBD1 (6 bases). CDR1 is SGHDT, CDR2 YYEEEE, per germline. The ends were cut back, 4 bases at V and 4 bases at J, with 14 bases in the middle. CDR3 length: 14 residues.

This clonotype showed up many times. The chain combines TRBV2 with TRBJ1-2; no reliable D call. Trimming cost V 7 bases and J 0 bases, with 9 bases left between them. The CDR3 runs 13 residues. Germline V CDR1 and CDR2: SNHLY, FYNNEI. The CDR3 here is CASKTETNYGYTF. DNA for the CDR3: TGTGCCAGCAAAACAGAAACTAACTATGGCTACACCTTC.

J is TRBJ2-4 and V is TRBV7-9; 13 nucleotides align to TRBD2. The V and J ends lost 5 bases and 8 bases, in that order; junction bases with no gene match: 9. The length of the CDR3 is 16 residues. Germline CDR1 SEHNR, CDR2 FQNEAQ (reference sequence). CDR3 sequence: CASSADELAGGDIQYF. The CDR3 DNA is TGTGCCAGCAGCGCCGACGAACTAGCGGGAGGGGACATTCAGTACTTC.

This clonotype was seen at least ten times. The chain uses TRBV7-2 and TRBJ2-2, with D perhaps TRBD2 (6 bases). The CDR3 contains 18 residues. Trimming stripped 2 bases from V and 0 bases from J, with 16 bases between. Germline values: CDR1 SGHTA, CDR2 FQGNSA. CDR3 protein: CASSLILGGVANTGELFF. CDR3 DNA: TGTGCCAGCAGCTTAATCTTAGGCGGGGTCGCGAACACCGGGGAGCTGTTTTTT.

About this clonotype itself: Just one base apart from a much larger clone, this may be a read error. This chain uses TRBV5-5 with TRBJ1-2, with no clear D. The CDR3 spans 12 residues. Germline loops: CDR1 SGHKS, CDR2 YYEKEE (reference sequence). CDR3 sequence: CTSSPEFYGYTF. CDR3 in DNA: TGTACCAGCAGCCCAGAGTTTTATGGCTACACCTTC.

There are a few counts of this clonotype. The chain recombines TRBV9 with TRBJ2-3, with 15 nucleotides matching TRBD2. This CDR3 has 21 residues. CDR1 is SGDLS and CDR2 is YYNGEE in the germline V gene. After removal of 3 bases from V and 2 bases from J, the junction contained 16 bases not matched to a gene. In DNA form, the CDR3 reads TGTGCCAGCAGCGAACTGCCGGGACTAGCGGGAGGTGGATGGAACACAGATACGCAGTATTTT. Translating it yields CASSELPGLAGGGWNTDTQYF.

A few counts support this clonotype. The rearrangement joins TRBV4-1 to TRBJ1-4; D gene unclear. V dropped 1 base and J dropped 10 bases, with 10 bases sitting between them. Germline CDR1 reads MGHRA; CDR2 reads YSYEKL. CDR3 length: 13 amino acids. The CDR3 protein is CASSQVARRKLFF. CDR3 sequence (DNA): TGCGCCAGCAGCCAAGTGGCCAGGAGAAAACTGTTTTTT.

Only a few counts were recorded for this clonotype. The chain carries TRBV5-1 and TRBJ2-3; no definite D call. V lost 1 base to trimming and J lost 4 bases, with 10 bases between them. The CDR3 loop spans 14 amino acids. Germline lookup yields CDR1 SGHRS and CDR2 YFSETQ. The CDR3 region is CASSLTPPPDTQYF. In DNA form, the CDR3 reads TGCGCCAGCAGCTTGACCCCCCCGCCAGATACGCAGTATTTT.

This clonotype has at least ten counts. The rearrangement links TRBV10-3 to TRBJ2-1; 9 positions agree with TRBD1. V was clipped by 6 bases and J by 8 bases; unmatched bases: 11. CDR1 and CDR2 from the germline V gene are ENHRY and SYGVKD. The CDR3 contains 15 residues. The CDR3 DNA reads TGTGCCATCAGGGGGACAGGGTCCCTTCGTGATGAGCAGTTCTTC. Amino acids: CAIRGTGSLRDEQFF.

In its sample, this clonotype was seen a few times. The V call is TRBV7-2, the J call TRBJ2-2; the D is unclear. The CDR3 extends over 14 amino acids. Trimming took off 5 bases at V and 9 bases at J, with 16 bases between the two ends. Germline V gene sequence: CDR1 SGHTA, CDR2 FQGNSA. The CDR3 sequence: CASSPPAVVRELFF. CDR3 DNA: TGTGCCAGCAGCCCCCCCGCCGTAGTTAGGGAGCTGTTTTTT.